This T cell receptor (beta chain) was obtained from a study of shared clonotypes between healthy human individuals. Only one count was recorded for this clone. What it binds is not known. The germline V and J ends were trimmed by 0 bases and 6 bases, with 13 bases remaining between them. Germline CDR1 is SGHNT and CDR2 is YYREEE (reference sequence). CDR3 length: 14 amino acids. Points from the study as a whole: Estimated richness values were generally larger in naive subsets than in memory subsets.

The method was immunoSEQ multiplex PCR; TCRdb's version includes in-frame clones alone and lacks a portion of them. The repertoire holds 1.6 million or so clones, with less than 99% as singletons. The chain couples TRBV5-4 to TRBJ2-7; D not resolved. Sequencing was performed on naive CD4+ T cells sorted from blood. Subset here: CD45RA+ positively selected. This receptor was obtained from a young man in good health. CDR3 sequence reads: CASSLEALAPEQYF. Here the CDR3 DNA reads TGTGCCAGCAGCTTGGAAGCGCTGGCCCCCGAGCAGTACTTC.